Listed below are T cell receptor beta chains from one sample, sequenced in a study of metastatic and nonmetastatic thyroid tumors. TCRdb reanalyzed the PCR reads with MiXCR. This repertoire shows about 69,000 clones, about 14% found once; its top ten account for approximately 7%. The sample comprised blood. The receptors were gathered from a male donor with papillary thyroid cancer or a benign thyroid nodule (not recorded which). Some clones in this sample may be carry-over from other donors' samples. The CDR3 runs from the conserved cysteine through the conserved F or W. Each record gives: V gene, D gene, J gene, clone size, CDR3 DNA, CDR3 protein. D genes are given only for firm matches. Clone size is stated in some rows and not others, as once, few, many or a class when expanded.

V gene: TRBV11-2
D gene: NA
J gene: TRBJ2-7
clone size: many
CDR3 DNA: TGTGCCAGCAGCTTAGTCTCCTACGAGCAGTACTTC
CDR3 protein: CASSLVSYEQYF

V gene: TRBV6-1
D gene: TRBD1
J gene: TRBJ1-6
clone size: many
CDR3 DNA: TGTGCCAGCTGGTTGGGGCAGGGGGCGAGCTCACCCCTCCACTTT
CDR3 protein: CASWLGQGASSPLHF

V gene: TRBV5-1
D gene: NA
J gene: TRBJ2-3
clone size: many
CDR3 DNA: TGCGCCAGCAGCTTGGGGGGTAGCACAGATACGCAGTATTTT
CDR3 protein: CASSLGGSTDTQYF

V gene: TRBV10-3
D gene: NA
J gene: TRBJ2-7
clone size: few
CDR3 DNA: TGTGCCATCAGTGACTCAAACTACGAGCAGTACTTC
CDR3 protein: CAISDSNYEQYF

V gene: TRBV20-1
D gene: TRBD1
J gene: TRBJ1-1
clone size: many
CDR3 DNA: TGCAGTGCCATACAGGGGGCCAGGTCTGAAGCTTTCTTT
CDR3 protein: CSAIQGARSEAFF

V gene: TRBV6-2/TRBV6-3
D gene: NA
J gene: TRBJ2-7
clone size: NA
CDR3 DNA: TGTGCCAGCAGGCGGTCAGTGACAGGTCGCGAGCAGTACTTC
CDR3 protein: CASRRSVTGREQYF

V gene: TRBV5-6
D gene: TRBD1
J gene: TRBJ1-1
clone size: many
CDR3 DNA: TGTGCCAGCAGCCCGACAGGGGACAACACTGAAGCTTTCTTT
CDR3 protein: CASSPTGDNTEAFF

V gene: TRBV19
D gene: TRBD1
J gene: TRBJ1-5
clone size: many
CDR3 DNA: TGTGCCAGTAGTACCGGACAGGGGGCAGGGCAGCCCCAGCATTTT
CDR3 protein: CASSTGQGAGQPQHF

V gene: TRBV3-1
D gene: NA
J gene: TRBJ2-1
clone size: many
CDR3 DNA: TGTGCCAGCAGCCACGACAGGCGGAATGAGCAGTTCTTC
CDR3 protein: CASSHDRRNEQFF

V gene: TRBV6-1
D gene: NA
J gene: TRBJ1-4
clone size: many
CDR3 DNA: TGTGCCAGCAGCCCGAGGACAGCCGCCGATGAAAAACTGTTTTTT
CDR3 protein: CASSPRTAADEKLFF

V gene: TRBV2
D gene: NA
J gene: TRBJ2-1
clone size: NA
CDR3 DNA: TGTACCAGCATCTCTCTCTACAATGAGCAGTTCTTC
CDR3 protein: CTSISLYNEQFF

V gene: TRBV5-4
D gene: NA
J gene: TRBJ2-6
clone size: NA
CDR3 DNA: TGTGCCAGCAGCTTGGTGAGGGGCCGGGTCTCTGTGGCCAACGTCCTGACTTTC
CDR3 protein: CASSLVRGRVSVANVLTF

V gene: TRBV2
D gene: NA
J gene: TRBJ1-1
clone size: many
CDR3 DNA: TGTGCCAGCAAAGAAGGATCCGAAAGTGAAGCTTTCTTT
CDR3 protein: CASKEGSESEAFF

V gene: TRBV7-8
D gene: NA
J gene: TRBJ1-5
clone size: NA
CDR3 DNA: TGTGCCAGCAGCCCCACTCCGGGGGGGGCGCGGGTCAATTATCCCCAGCATTTT
CDR3 protein: CASSPTPGGARVNYPQHF

V gene: TRBV10-2
D gene: NA
J gene: TRBJ1-6
clone size: many
CDR3 DNA: TGCGCCAGCACCGAAACCTTGGGAGCACCCCTCCACTTT
CDR3 protein: CASTETLGAPLHF

V gene: TRBV11-1
D gene: NA
J gene: TRBJ2-7
clone size: many
CDR3 DNA: TGTGCCAGCAGCCGAGATGTGCTAGCAACCTACGAGCAGTACTTC
CDR3 protein: CASSRDVLATYEQYF

V gene: TRBV20-1
D gene: NA
J gene: TRBJ1-1
clone size: many
CDR3 DNA: TGCAGTGCTAGACGGAGCTTCGGGACTGAAGCTTTCTTT
CDR3 protein: CSARRSFGTEAFF

V gene: TRBV5-1
D gene: NA
J gene: TRBJ1-3
clone size: many
CDR3 DNA: TGCGCCAGCAGCTTGACCGGAAACACCATATATTTT
CDR3 protein: CASSLTGNTIYF

V gene: TRBV28
D gene: TRBD1
J gene: TRBJ1-5
clone size: many
CDR3 DNA: TGTGCCAGCATCCCCCCACAGGGGAGGAGTCAGCCCCAGCATTTT
CDR3 protein: CASIPPQGRSQPQHF

V gene: TRBV7-9
D gene: NA
J gene: TRBJ1-1
clone size: many
CDR3 DNA: TGTGCCAGCAGCATGGGAAGGGAAATGGGCACTGAAGCTTTCTTT
CDR3 protein: CASSMGREMGTEAFF

V gene: TRBV2
D gene: TRBD2
J gene: TRBJ2-1
clone size: many
CDR3 DNA: TGTGCCAGCAGAGCCGGACTAGCGGGAGAGCTTGAGCAGTTCTTC
CDR3 protein: CASRAGLAGELEQFF

V gene: TRBV2
D gene: TRBD2
J gene: TRBJ2-1
clone size: many
CDR3 DNA: TGTGCCAGTGGGACTAACCTCCGGGGCAATGAGCAGTTCTTC
CDR3 protein: CASGTNLRGNEQFF

V gene: TRBV20-1
D gene: NA
J gene: TRBJ1-5
clone size: NA
CDR3 DNA: TGCAGTGCTAGAGATCAGGGCTCTCAGCCCCAGCATTTT
CDR3 protein: CSARDQGSQPQHF

V gene: TRBV28
D gene: NA
J gene: TRBJ1-5
clone size: NA
CDR3 DNA: TGTGCCAGCAACTCAAAGTGTGCCTCAGGGCCAGATCAGCCCCAACATTTT
CDR3 protein: CASNSKCASGPDQPQHF

V gene: TRBV7-6
D gene: NA
J gene: TRBJ2-7
clone size: NA
CDR3 DNA: TGTGCCAGCAGCACGGGACTTTGCAGCTACTACGAGCAGTACTTC
CDR3 protein: CASSTGLCSYYEQYF

V gene: TRBV6-2/TRBV6-3
D gene: NA
J gene: TRBJ2-5
clone size: NA
CDR3 DNA: TGTGCCAGCAGACAGGGCCAAGACGTGTCAGAGACACAGTACTTC
CDR3 protein: CASRQGQDVSETQYF

V gene: TRBV6-6
D gene: NA
J gene: TRBJ2-7
clone size: many
CDR3 DNA: TGTGCCAGCAGTTACTCGGGTAGTGGGTACGAGCAGTACTTC
CDR3 protein: CASSYSGSGYEQYF

V gene: TRBV10-1
D gene: NA
J gene: TRBJ2-1
clone size: few
CDR3 DNA: TGCGCCAGCAGTGAGCAGGGAATTGGGTCGCAGTTCTTC
CDR3 protein: CASSEQGIGSQFF

V gene: TRBV24-1
D gene: TRBD1
J gene: TRBJ1-1
clone size: many
CDR3 DNA: TGTGCCACCAGTGAAACGGGACAGGAGGAAGCTTTCTTT
CDR3 protein: CATSETGQEEAFF

V gene: TRBV28
D gene: TRBD2
J gene: TRBJ2-1
clone size: few
CDR3 DNA: TGTGCCAGCAGTCCCACTGGACTAGAAAGGTTCTTC
CDR3 protein: CASSPTGLERFF

V gene: TRBV2
D gene: TRBD1
J gene: TRBJ1-2
clone size: medium-sized
CDR3 DNA: TGTGCCAGCAGCGTTCGACAGGGGCGGTATGGCTACACCTTC
CDR3 protein: CASSVRQGRYGYTF

V gene: TRBV6-2/TRBV6-3
D gene: NA
J gene: TRBJ2-3
clone size: NA
CDR3 DNA: TGTGCCGGCAGTTCCAACCGACTAGAGAGTTACACAGATACGCAGTATTTT
CDR3 protein: CAGSSNRLESYTDTQYF

V gene: TRBV5-1
D gene: TRBD1
J gene: TRBJ2-2
clone size: many
CDR3 DNA: TGCGCCAGCAGCTGGTCCGGGACAGAGCACGCCGGGGAGCTGTTTTTT
CDR3 protein: CASSWSGTEHAGELFF

V gene: TRBV5-1
D gene: NA
J gene: TRBJ1-1
clone size: NA
CDR3 DNA: TGCGCCAGCAGCTTGGTAGCAGGGATGAACACTGAAGCTTTCTTT
CDR3 protein: CASSLVAGMNTEAFF

V gene: TRBV27
D gene: NA
J gene: TRBJ2-1
clone size: many
CDR3 DNA: TGTGCCAGCAGTTTGGGAGCGGGTAATGAGCAGTTCTTC
CDR3 protein: CASSLGAGNEQFF

V gene: TRBV11-2
D gene: TRBD2
J gene: TRBJ2-1
clone size: few
CDR3 DNA: TGTGCCAGCAGCGTTACTAGCGACAGCTCCTACAATGAGCAGTTCTTC
CDR3 protein: CASSVTSDSSYNEQFF

V gene: TRBV27
D gene: NA
J gene: TRBJ1-2
clone size: many
CDR3 DNA: TGTGCCAGCTCGTCCTTTAGGGACGGCTACACCTTC
CDR3 protein: CASSSFRDGYTF

V gene: TRBV19
D gene: NA
J gene: TRBJ2-1
clone size: many
CDR3 DNA: TGTACCACGGGGCTATACTACAATGAGCAGTTCTTC
CDR3 protein: CTTGLYYNEQFF

V gene: TRBV20-1
D gene: NA
J gene: TRBJ2-7
clone size: few
CDR3 DNA: TGCAGTGCGAGCAAGGGTGAAGGCTTTCTCGAGCAGTACTTC
CDR3 protein: CSASKGEGFLEQYF

V gene: TRBV28
D gene: NA
J gene: TRBJ2-7
clone size: many
CDR3 DNA: TGTGCCAGCAGTCCCCCGCAGACCTACGAGCAGTACTTC
CDR3 protein: CASSPPQTYEQYF

V gene: TRBV11-3
D gene: TRBD1
J gene: TRBJ2-7
clone size: NA
CDR3 DNA: TGTGCCAGCAGCTCAACCTTGACAGGGGTTAGGTACGAGCAGTACTTC
CDR3 protein: CASSSTLTGVRYEQYF

V gene: TRBV19
D gene: NA
J gene: TRBJ1-3
clone size: many
CDR3 DNA: TGTGCCAGTGGGAGCTCTGGAAACACCATATATTTT
CDR3 protein: CASGSSGNTIYF

V gene: TRBV7-3
D gene: NA
J gene: TRBJ1-1
clone size: many
CDR3 DNA: TGTGCCAGCAGTTCCGGTGGGGGGACTGAAGCTTTCTTT
CDR3 protein: CASSSGGGTEAFF

V gene: TRBV19
D gene: TRBD2
J gene: TRBJ2-1
clone size: many
CDR3 DNA: TGTGCCAGTAGTACACTAGCGGGAGGGACTGAGCAGTTCTTC
CDR3 protein: CASSTLAGGTEQFF

V gene: TRBV5-1
D gene: TRBD1
J gene: TRBJ2-1
clone size: NA
CDR3 DNA: TGCGCCAGCAGTTCAGGACAGGGGGCGACCTACAATGAGCAGTTCTTC
CDR3 protein: CASSSGQGATYNEQFF

V gene: TRBV4-2
D gene: TRBD2
J gene: TRBJ2-7
clone size: NA
CDR3 DNA: TGTGCCAGCAGCCAAGAATTTCTCCAGCGGGGGACCTACGAGCAGTACTTC
CDR3 protein: CASSQEFLQRGTYEQYF